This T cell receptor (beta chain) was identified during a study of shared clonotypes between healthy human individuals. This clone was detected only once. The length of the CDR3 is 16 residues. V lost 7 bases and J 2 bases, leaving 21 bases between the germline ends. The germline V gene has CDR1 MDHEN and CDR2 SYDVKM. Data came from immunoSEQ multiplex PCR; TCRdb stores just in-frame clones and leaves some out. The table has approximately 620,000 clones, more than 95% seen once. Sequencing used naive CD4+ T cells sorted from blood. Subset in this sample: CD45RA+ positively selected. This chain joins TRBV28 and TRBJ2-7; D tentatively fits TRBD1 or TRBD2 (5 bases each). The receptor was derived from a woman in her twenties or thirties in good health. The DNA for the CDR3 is TGTGCCAGCACCACACCGGGACCAAGGTCGACCTACGAGCAGTACTTC. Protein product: CASTTPGPRSTYEQYF.